A single sample gave rise to the 30 T cell receptor beta chains below, sequenced in a study of T cells in Graves' hyperthyroidism and ophthalmopathy. RNA transcripts were the template for amplifying TCR beta CDR3 regions. The primer set for the first-round RT-PCR of the TCR CDR3 was HTBI. TCRdb fed the multiplex PCR reads into MiXCR, producing one record per CDR3 protein. The sample lists more than 300,000 distinct CDR3 sequences, 14% occurring once. The sequenced sample was blood. The receptors were gathered from a woman aged 25-40 years with Graves' ophthalmopathy.

There are many counts of this clonotype. The chain employs TRBV5-1 and TRBJ2-1; tentatively, D is TRBD1 (5 bases). Germline CDR1 and CDR2: SGHRS and YFSETQ. The CDR3 covers 16 residues. V lost 2 bases, J lost 5 bases, and 17 bases lay in between. This CDR3 is CASSFYRGGDDNEQFF. DNA of the CDR3: TGCGCCAGCAGCTTTTATAGGGGCGGTGATGACAATGAGCAGTTCTTC.

This clonotype was recorded many times. The chain is built from TRBV27 and TRBJ1-1, with D unclear. The CDR3 is made up of 14 amino acids. CDR1 is MNHEY, CDR2 SMNVEV, per germline (reference sequence). V was trimmed by 6 bases and J by 6 bases, leaving 17 bases between them. This CDR3 reads CASSPPGVNAEAFF. The CDR3 DNA reads as TGTGCCAGCAGCCCACCTGGGGTCAACGCTGAAGCTTTCTTT.

At least ten counts were recorded for this clonotype. The chain has TRBV30 and TRBJ1-2; maybe TRBD1 (6 bases). Trimming stripped 0 bases from V and 7 bases from J, with 9 bases between. The CDR3 runs to 12 residues. CDR1 is GTSNPN, CDR2 SVGIG, per germline (reference sequence). The CDR3: CAWSVGGSGYTF. CDR3 nucleotide sequence: TGTGCCTGGAGTGTAGGGGGATCTGGCTACACCTTC.

The sample holds many counts of this clonotype. The chain is built from TRBV7-8 and TRBJ2-5; tentatively, D is TRBD1 or TRBD2 (5 bases each). The germline V gene has CDR1 SGHVS and CDR2 FQNEAQ. This CDR3 comprises 14 residues. V was pared by 5 bases and J by 5 bases, with 15 bases between. In nucleotides, the CDR3 is TGTGCCAGCAGCCCACCTGGCAGGGACGAGACCCAGTACTTC. This translates into CASSPPGRDETQYF.

This clonotype was recorded many times. The V call is TRBV5-1, the J call TRBJ2-1; 8 nucleotides line up with TRBD2. Germline V gene data show CDR1 as SGHRS and CDR2 as YFSETQ. The CDR3 loop spans 16 amino acids. J lost 5 bases, V lost 0 bases, and 7 bases had no gene match. As DNA, the CDR3 is TGCGCCAGCAGCTTGGCCAGGGTAGCGGGACACAATGAGCAGTTCTTC. The encoded protein is CASSLARVAGHNEQFF.

On this clonotype: A read error is possible here, since a much larger clone lies one base away. The J gene is TRBJ2-1, the V gene TRBV7-6, with D perhaps matching TRBD1 (5 bases). Germline loops: CDR1 SGHVS, CDR2 FNYEAQ. The germline V and J ends were trimmed by 8 bases and 6 bases, with 17 bases remaining between them. This CDR3 has 14 residues. The CDR3 DNA reads as TGTGCCAGCGGCCCCCGGACACAAACCAATGAGCAGTTCTTC. Residues: CASGPRTQTNEQFF.

This clonotype showed up many times. The rearrangement uses TRBV5-6 and TRBJ1-2; D may be TRBD1 (6 bases). The CDR3 is 16 residues long. V dropped 5 bases and J dropped 4 bases, with 21 bases sitting between them. Germline-derived CDR1 and CDR2 are SGHDT and YYEEEE. As DNA, the CDR3 is TGTGCCAGCAGAACGGGACACAATCTCGCCTCCTATGGCTACACCTTC. It specifies CASRTGHNLASYGYTF.

This clonotype showed up just a few times. This chain joins TRBV20-1 and TRBJ2-7; 11 nucleotides agree with TRBD2. The length of the CDR3 is 14 residues. The V gene end was trimmed by 6 bases and the J gene end by 7 bases; junction bases not matched to a gene: 11. Germline V gene lookup returns CDR1 DFQATT and CDR2 SNEGSKA (reference sequence). CDR3 in amino acids: CSARLSGGAEEQYF. CDR3 sequence (DNA): TGCAGTGCCCGGCTTAGCGGGGGGGCGGAGGAGCAGTACTTC.

In DNA, the CDR3 is TGCGCCAGCAGCTTTGAGGGCCCCACAGATACGCAGTATTTT. Encoded protein: CASSFEGPTDTQYF. The chain couples TRBV5-1 to TRBJ2-3, with D possibly TRBD2 on 5 matching bases. Trimming took 2 bases from V and 2 from J, leaving 9 bases between them. CDR1 is SGHRS, CDR2 YFSETQ, per germline. The CDR3 has 14 residues.

In this sample, this clonotype turned up many times. This sequence joins TRBV5-6 and TRBJ2-6; no clear D gene. Trimming took off 5 bases at V and 3 bases at J, with 6 bases between the two ends. This CDR3 is 13 amino acids long. The germline CDR1 and CDR2 sequences are SGHDT and YYEEEE. This CDR3 is CASRRSGANVLTF. CDR3 in DNA: TGTGCCAGCAGGAGAAGTGGGGCCAACGTCCTGACTTTC.

This clonotype was seen repeatedly, ten times or more. The chain joins TRBV28 to TRBJ2-3; D is perhaps TRBD2 (5 bases). The CDR3 length is 18 residues. Between the trimmed V and J ends, which lost 4 bases and 3 bases, there was a span of 23 bases. Germline V gives CDR1 MDHEN, CDR2 SYDVKM. Here the CDR3 reads CASSSLILLVGITDTQYF. The DNA for the CDR3 is TGTGCCAGCAGTTCCCTGATTTTACTAGTCGGAATAACAGATACGCAGTATTTT.

This chain uses TRBV9 with TRBJ2-5; 7 nucleotides agree with TRBD1. Trimming took 0 bases from V and 10 from J; bases not matched to a gene: 3. In germline, CDR1 is SGDLS, CDR2 YYNGEE. The CDR3 is 12 amino acids. DNA for the CDR3: TGTGCCAGCAGCGTAGGACAGGGTGACCAGTACTTC. This translates into CASSVGQGDQYF.

This clonotype has a count of ten or more. The chain uses TRBV5-1 and TRBJ1-1; 12 bases fit TRBD1. Germline V CDR1 and CDR2: SGHRS, YFSETQ. The ends lost 3 bases at V and 3 bases at J; junction bases unmatched: 9. This CDR3 is 17 amino acids long. The CDR3: CASSSGTGGILDTEAFF. The CDR3 coding sequence is TGCGCCAGCAGCTCCGGGACAGGGGGCATTCTGGACACTGAAGCTTTCTTT.

This clonotype was seen ten or more times. V and J are TRBV2 and TRBJ2-3; D is unclear. This CDR3 contains 11 residues. The germline gives CDR1 SNHLY, CDR2 FYNNEI. Trimming took off 1 base at V and 6 bases at J, with 2 bases between the two ends. The CDR3 protein is CASSEDDTQYF. CDR3 nucleotides: TGTGCCAGCAGTGAAGATGATACGCAGTATTTT.

V usage is TRBV20-1 and J usage is TRBJ2-5; the match to TRBD2 covers 10 bases. Germline V CDR1 and CDR2: DFQATT, SNEGSKA (reference sequence). The V and J ends lost 5 bases and 6 bases, in that order; junction bases with no gene match: 15. The CDR3 spans 16 residues. CDR3 bases: TGCAGTGCTGGCTATAGCGGACTAGCGGAAATGAAGACCCAGTACTTC. Amino acids: CSAGYSGLAEMKTQYF.

The chain couples TRBV20-1 to TRBJ2-3; D unclear. CDR3 size: 13 residues. V dropped 8 bases and J dropped 4 bases, with 16 bases sitting between them. Germline V gene data show CDR1 as DFQATT and CDR2 as SNEGSKA (reference sequence). CDR3 nucleotide sequence: TGCAGTAAACGTAGGCTAGGCGCAGATACGCAGTATTTT. It translates to CSKRRLGADTQYF.

Notes on this clonotype: A much larger clone lies one base from this, so it may be a read error. This chain links TRBV28 with TRBJ1-4; D gene uncertain. This CDR3 contains 14 residues. CDR1 and CDR2 from the germline V gene are MDHEN and SYDVKM. With 5 bases removed from V and 3 bases from J, the gap between germline ends came to 10 bases. The CDR3 sequence is CASSILAANEKLFF. For the CDR3, the DNA is TGTGCCAGCAGTATACTTGCAGCTAATGAAAAACTGTTTTTT.

The table lists this clonotype with many counts. The chain employs TRBV19 and TRBJ2-1; 10 nucleotides match TRBD2. The V segment lost 5 bases and the J segment 4 bases; nucleotides outside the gene matches: 11. Germline V CDR1 and CDR2: LNHDA, SQIVND (reference sequence). The CDR3 runs 17 residues. As DNA, the CDR3 is TGTGCCAGTAGTCCCAGCCATAGCGGGGGGAGATACAATGAGCAGTTCTTC. As protein: CASSPSHSGGRYNEQFF. Full variable domain (remainder filled in from reference TRBV19 and TRBJ2-1): DGGITQSPKYLFRKEGQNVTLSCEQNLNHDAMYWYRQDPGQGLRLIYYSQIVNDFQKGDIAEGYSVSREKKESFPLTVTSAQKNPTAFYLCASSPSHSGGRYNEQFFGPGTRLTVL.

This clonotype occurred many times. V is TRBV5-6 and J is TRBJ2-2, with a weak D call TRBD2 (6 bases). The V and J ends lost 4 bases and 1 base respectively, with 8 bases between them. This CDR3 has 14 amino acids. CDR1 is SGHDT, CDR2 YYEEEE, per germline. For the CDR3, the DNA is TGTGCCAGCAGCATGGGACTGAACACCGGGGAGCTGTTTTTT. Its translation is CASSMGLNTGELFF. Full variable domain (rest looked up from reference TRBV5-6 and TRBJ2-2): DAGVTQSPTHLIKTRGQQVTLRCSPKSGHDTVSWYQQALGQGPQFIFQYYEEEERQRGNFPDRFSGHQFPNYSSELNVNALLLGDSALYLCASSMGLNTGELFFGEGSRLTVL.

This clonotype appeared a few times. The chain uses TRBV7-2 and TRBJ1-6; D not resolved. This CDR3 has 16 amino acids. The V gene lost 0 bases and the J gene lost 10 bases, with 16 bases spanning the gap. Germline V gene sequence: CDR1 SGHTA, CDR2 FQGNSA. The chain's CDR3 is CASSLAAGRLVSPLHF. The CDR3 DNA is TGTGCCAGCAGCTTAGCGGCAGGCCGTCTGGTGTCACCCCTCCACTTT.

This clonotype was seen at least ten times. The J gene is TRBJ1-1, the V gene TRBV29-1, with 9 bases fitting TRBD1. V lost 7 bases and J lost 1; bases outside the gene matches: 7. Germline assignment: CDR1 SQVTM and CDR2 ANQGSEA. CDR3 length: 14 amino acids. Written as DNA, the CDR3 is TGCAGCGCGACACAGGGGGCTGGGAACACTGAAGCTTTCTTT. It is translated as CSATQGAGNTEAFF.

V gene TRBV16 combines with J gene TRBJ1-5; 7 bases map to TRBD1. Germline trimming cut 4 bases from V and 3 bases from J; bases unmatched to any gene: 9. Germline lookup yields CDR1 KGHSY and CDR2 FQNENV. The CDR3 spans 16 residues. The CDR3 loop is CASSLGAGGHNQPQHF. The CDR3 DNA reads as TGTGCCAGCAGCCTGGGGGCAGGGGGGCACAATCAGCCCCAGCATTTT.

Details on this clonotype: At one end, the junction sequence differs from germline, possibly due to a read error. V is TRBV4-1 and J is TRBJ2-4, with D maybe TRBD2 (6 bases). The CDR3 is made up of 15 amino acids. CDR1 is MGHRA and CDR2 is YSYEKL in the germline V gene. DNA for the CDR3: TGCGCCAGCAGCCAAGTCCCCGGTGGGGGGAACATGCAGTACTTC. Encoded protein: CASSQVPGGGNMQYF.

This clonotype was seen at least ten times. This chain connects TRBV28 to TRBJ2-5; D gene ambiguous. From germline, CDR1 is MDHEN and CDR2 SYDVKM. Between the trimmed V and J ends, which lost 3 bases and 0 bases, there was a span of 8 bases. This CDR3 has 14 residues. The CDR3 DNA sequence: TGTGCCAGCAGTTTCGTAGGCAACCAAGAGACCCAGTACTTC. It translates to CASSFVGNQETQYF.

On this clonotype itself: A much larger clone differs by one base, so this may be a read error. This chain uses TRBV6-2 or TRBV6-3 with TRBJ2-3; D tentatively reads TRBD1 or TRBD2 (7 bases each). Trimming shortened V by 8 bases and J by 4 bases, and 16 bases separated the two germline ends. The germline V gene has CDR1 MNHEY and CDR2 SVGEGT. The CDR3 runs 14 residues. The CDR3 here is CASGPRGGPDTQYF. The DNA of the CDR3 is TGTGCCAGCGGCCCCAGGGGGGGGCCAGATACGCAGTATTTT.

This clonotype was counted many times. V is TRBV28 and J is TRBJ1-5, with D perhaps TRBD1 (5 bases). Looked up from germline, CDR1 is MDHEN and CDR2 is SYDVKM. This CDR3 contains 16 residues. The V and J ends lost 5 bases and 0 bases respectively, with 14 bases between them. CDR3 nucleotides: TGTGCCAGCAGTGTAGGCGGGACTGTTAGCAATCAGCCCCAGCATTTT. Translation: CASSVGGTVSNQPQHF.

This clonotype has a count of ten or more. J is TRBJ2-1 and V is TRBV11-2, with 9 bases fitting TRBD2. The CDR3 covers 16 residues. V shed 8 bases, J shed 3 bases, and the junction held 11 bases outside the gene matches. Germline values: CDR1 SGHAT, CDR2 FQNNGV. CDR3 in DNA: TGTGCCAGCTCCGTCGGCGGGGGGGCTCACTACAATGAGCAGTTCTTC. Protein: CASSVGGGAHYNEQFF.

This clonotype has ten or more counts. The chain carries TRBV7-9 and TRBJ2-3; D is perhaps TRBD2 (6 bases). Trimming took off 6 bases at V and 3 bases at J, with 13 bases between the two ends. In germline, CDR1 is SEHNR, CDR2 FQNEAQ (reference sequence). CDR3 size: 14 residues. For the CDR3, the DNA is TGTGCCAGCAGTCGGGCGGGGACGACAGATACGCAGTATTTT. Translating it yields CASSRAGTTDTQYF. The whole variable domain, remainder taken from reference TRBV7-9 and TRBJ2-3, is DTGVSQNPRHKITKRGQNVTFRCDPISEHNRLYWYRQTLGQGPEFLTYFQNEAQLEKSRLLSDRFSAERPKGSFSTLEIQRTEQGDSAMYLCASSRAGTTDTQYFGPGTRLTVL.

This clonotype occurred many times. J is TRBJ2-3 and V is TRBV11-2, with 12 bases identical to TRBD2. Unmatched junction bases numbered 5, after V lost 6 bases and J lost 4 bases. The V gene's germline CDR1 is SGHAT and CDR2 FQNNGV. This CDR3 region has 15 residues. The CDR3 loop reads CASRASGGAADTQYF. CDR3 nucleotides: TGTGCCAGCAGGGCTAGCGGGGGGGCCGCAGATACGCAGTATTTT.

The table lists this clonotype with a few counts. The V gene is TRBV20-1, the J gene TRBJ2-3; no firm D call. Germline V gene sequence: CDR1 DFQATT, CDR2 SNEGSKA (reference sequence). The V gene lost 0 bases and the J gene lost 2 bases, with 9 bases spanning the gap. The CDR3 sequence is 14 residues long. In nucleotides, the CDR3 is TGCAGTGCTAGAGATTCCCAGAACACAGATACGCAGTATTTT. Protein: CSARDSQNTDTQYF.